Sequencing of this TCR beta chain was carried out in a study of glioma-infiltrating T cells. Many counts were recorded for this clonotype. The length of the CDR3 is 13 residues. From germline, CDR1 is SNHLY and CDR2 FYNNEI. Trimming stripped 6 bases from V and 7 bases from J, with 15 bases between. Using RNA template, CDR3s of TCR alpha and beta were amplified with iRepertoire arm-PCR. TCRdb recomputed calls from the multiplex PCR reads with MiXCR, one row per CDR3 protein. The top ten hold 15% of the sample, which has 95,000 to 150,000 distinct CDR3 sequences, about 23% seen once. V is TRBV2 and J is TRBJ2-5; D ambiguous. The source of this sequence is a human donor with low-grade glioma or glioblastoma, undergoing nonglioma brain surgery, or in good health (not recorded which). The sequenced sample was glioma tissue, nonneoplastic brain tissue, or PBMCs (not recorded which). The CDR3 bases are TGTGCCAGCAGCCCTGGAGATATACCGACCCAGTACTTC. Translation gives CASSPGDIPTQYF. The complete variable domain, with remaining parts taken from reference TRBV2 and TRBJ2-5, reads EPEVTQTPSHQVTQMGQEVILRCVPISNHLYFYWYRQILGQKVEFLVSFYNNEISEKSEIFDDQFSVERPDGSNFTLKIRSTKLEDSAMYFCASSPGDIPTQYFGPGTRLLVL.